A single sample gave rise to the 18 T cell receptor beta chains below, sequenced in a study of response to subunit inactivated influenza vaccine. TCRdb itself ran the RT-PCR reads through MiXCR, one entry per CDR3 protein. The table shows 490,000 or so distinct CDR3 sequences, with about 8% occurring only once. The starting material was PBMCs from blood, obtained about 24 months after vaccination. These receptors were collected from a man in his fifties or sixties who received an inactivated influenza vaccine.

Many counts were recorded for this clonotype. CDR3: CSARDRGGWTEAFF. The CDR3 DNA sequence: TGCAGTGCTAGAGACAGGGGCGGTTGGACTGAAGCTTTCTTT. The chain combines TRBV20-1 with TRBJ1-1, with D tentatively TRBD1 (6 bases). With 0 bases removed from V and 5 bases from J, the gap between germline ends came to 13 bases. CDR3 length: 14 amino acids. Germline assignment: CDR1 DFQATT and CDR2 SNEGSKA (reference sequence).

In this sample, this clonotype turned up a few times. The chain has TRBV25-1 and TRBJ2-2, with D perhaps matching TRBD1 (6 bases). Trimming pared 7 bases from V and 9 bases from J, leaving 9 bases between. The CDR3 runs to 11 residues. The V gene's germline CDR1 is MGHDK and CDR2 SYGVNS. CDR3 region: CASIQGRELFF. CDR3 sequence (DNA): TGTGCCAGCATTCAGGGGAGGGAGCTGTTTTTT. Based on the CDR3 plus reference TRBV25-1 and TRBJ2-2, the full variable domain is EADIYQTPRYLVIGTGKKITLECSQTMGHDKMYWYQQDPGMELHLIHYSYGVNSTEKGDLSSESTVSRIRTEHFPLTLESARPSHTSQYLCASIQGRELFFGEGSRLTVL.

The rearrangement links TRBV29-1 to TRBJ1-2; the match to TRBD1 covers 8 bases. J gave up 5 bases and V 4 bases, and 12 bases lay outside the gene matches. This CDR3 comprises 15 residues. Looked up from germline, CDR1 is SQVTM and CDR2 is ANQGSEA. CDR3 residues: CSVVQGQVRGYGYTF. CDR3 coding DNA: TGCAGCGTTGTGCAGGGACAGGTTCGGGGGTATGGCTACACCTTC.

This clonotype was seen more than once but under ten times. The chain carries TRBV29-1 and TRBJ2-1; 8 bases line up with TRBD1. Looked up from germline, CDR1 is SQVTM and CDR2 is ANQGSEA. J lost 3 bases, V lost 6 bases, and 7 bases had no gene match. CDR3 length: 14 amino acids. The CDR3 spells CSVTGTGHYNEQFF. The CDR3 nucleotides are TGCAGCGTGACCGGGACAGGCCACTACAATGAGCAGTTCTTC.

This clonotype occurred a few times. V gene TRBV28 combines with J gene TRBJ1-2; 7 nucleotides align to TRBD1. The CDR3 contains 14 residues. Losses at the gene ends were 6 bases for V and 1 base for J; bases not matched to a gene: 5. CDR1 MDHEN and CDR2 SYDVKM come from the germline V gene. CDR3 DNA sequence: TGTGCCAGCAGCGGACAGGCCTTTAACTATGGCTACACCTTC. It yields the protein CASSGQAFNYGYTF.

This clonotype was found many times. V and J are TRBV12-3 or TRBV12-4 and TRBJ2-3; D remains ambiguous. V was pared by 1 base and J by 0 bases, with 8 bases between. The CDR3 loop spans 15 amino acids. The CDR3 DNA is TGTGCCAGCAGTTTAGGAGACGGGAGCACAGATACGCAGTATTTT. Protein product: CASSLGDGSTDTQYF.

This clonotype was seen a handful of times. J is TRBJ2-1 and V is TRBV6-4; no clear D gene. Germline values: CDR1 MRHNA, CDR2 SNTAGT. There are 15 residues in the CDR3. Deletions cut 3 bases from V and 6 bases from J, with 15 bases between. CDR3 residues: CASSENSGVGNEQFF. CDR3 bases: TGTGCCAGCAGTGAGAATAGTGGAGTGGGCAATGAGCAGTTCTTC.

This clonotype was seen a handful of times. This rearrangement joins TRBV5-1 to TRBJ1-1; TRBD1 agrees at 7 bases. J lost 3 bases, V lost 2 bases, and 4 bases had no gene match. The V gene's germline CDR1 is SGHRS and CDR2 YFSETQ. CDR3 length: 14 residues. The CDR3 nucleotides are TGCGCCAGCAGCTTAAAGGGGGCGGACACTGAAGCTTTCTTT. Its protein is CASSLKGADTEAFF.

This rearrangement joins TRBV15 to TRBJ2-7; D not certain. The CDR3 is 13 residues long. V lost 0 bases, J lost 5 bases, and 8 bases lay in between. Germline-derived CDR1 and CDR2 are LNHNV and YYDKDF (reference sequence). This CDR3 reads CATSREIPNEQYF. CDR3 nucleotides: TGTGCCACCAGCAGAGAGATCCCAAACGAGCAGTACTTC. The full variable domain, in which reference TRBV15 and TRBJ2-7 provide the parts outside the CDR3, is DAMVIQNPRYQVTQFGKPVTLSCSQTLNHNVMYWYQQKSSQAPKLLFHYYDKDFNNEADTPDNFQSRRPNTSFCFLDIRSPGLGDTAMYLCATSREIPNEQYFGPGTRLTVT.

The chain joins TRBV2 to TRBJ1-4, with TRBD1 as a possible D gene (5 bases). CDR1 is SNHLY and CDR2 is FYNNEI in the germline V gene. The V end was cut by 7 bases, the J end by 5 bases, with 17 bases between. The CDR3 consists of 15 residues. This CDR3 reads CASNLNGGANEKLFF. CDR3 nucleotides: TGTGCCAGCAACCTCAATGGGGGTGCCAATGAAAAACTGTTTTTT.

The chain uses TRBV11-2 and TRBJ2-1, with 14 bases aligning to TRBD2. Per germline, CDR1 SGHAT and CDR2 FQNNGV. V gave up 7 bases and J gave up 5 bases; unmatched junction bases: 13. The CDR3 runs 18 residues. Here the CDR3 reads CASTHHLTGLAGDNEQFF. CDR3 nucleotides: TGTGCCAGCACCCACCACCTAACGGGACTAGCGGGAGACAATGAGCAGTTCTTC.

This clonotype showed up just a few times. V gene TRBV14 combines with J gene TRBJ2-2; TRBD1 aligns across 7 bases. The CDR3 extends over 16 amino acids. V shed 2 bases, J shed 1 base, and the junction held 4 bases outside the gene matches. Germline V gene lookup returns CDR1 SGHDN and CDR2 FVKESK. In DNA, the CDR3 is TGTGCCAGCAGCCAATGGGGACAGATGAACACCGGGGAGCTGTTTTTT. It yields the protein CASSQWGQMNTGELFF.

This clonotype was seen repeatedly, ten times or more. The rearrangement uses TRBV6-2 or TRBV6-3 and TRBJ2-2; D is possibly TRBD1 (6 bases). The CDR3 has 15 residues. Trimming left V 7 bases short and J 0 bases short, with 12 bases between. Germline lookup yields CDR1 MNHEY and CDR2 SVGEGT. The CDR3 is CASTKDRANTGELFF. CDR3 bases: TGTGCCAGCACTAAGGACAGAGCGAACACCGGGGAGCTGTTTTTT.

This sequence joins TRBV7-8 and TRBJ2-5, with TRBD1 matching 7 bases. V was clipped by 5 bases and J by 2 bases; unmatched bases: 17. The germline gives CDR1 SGHVS, CDR2 FQNEAQ. This CDR3 is built from 18 residues. CDR3 nucleotide sequence: TGTGCCAGCAGCCCACCGCTTAGGGGGCCTGAATCACAAGAGACCCAGTACTTC. Translating it yields CASSPPLRGPESQETQYF.

This clonotype was found a few times. The chain joins TRBV5-5 to TRBJ2-5, with D possibly being TRBD2 (5 bases). CDR1 SGHKS and CDR2 YYEKEE come from the germline V gene (reference sequence). This CDR3 is built from 12 residues. With 6 bases removed from V and 5 bases from J, the gap between germline ends came to 11 bases. CDR3 sequence: CASISRRETQYF. The CDR3 nucleotides are TGTGCCAGCATCTCCCGGAGGGAGACCCAGTACTTC.

This rearrangement joins TRBV7-9 to TRBJ1-2; no definite D call. Germline values: CDR1 SEHNR, CDR2 FQNEAQ (reference sequence). CDR3 length: 11 residues. V lost 1 base to trimming and J lost 8 bases, with 5 bases between them. The CDR3 region is CASSLGAGYTF. The CDR3 nucleotides are TGTGCCAGCAGCTTAGGGGCCGGCTACACCTTC.

This clonotype was detected a few times. The chain uses TRBV13 and TRBJ2-3; 7 nucleotides agree with TRBD2. CDR1 and CDR2 (germline): PRHDT, FYEKMQ (reference sequence). V trimming: 5 bases; J trimming: 2 bases; junction bases outside the gene matches: 13. This CDR3 has 17 amino acids. The CDR3 protein is CASSNFFGTKNTDTQYF. The CDR3 DNA follows: TGTGCCAGCAGCAACTTTTTCGGGACTAAAAACACAGATACGCAGTATTTT.

This clonotype was picked up many times. The chain uses TRBV20-1 and TRBJ2-5; unclear D gene. Germline V gives CDR1 DFQATT, CDR2 SNEGSKA (reference sequence). There are 14 residues in the CDR3. Trimming took 1 base from V and 8 from J, leaving 17 bases between them. The CDR3 nucleotides are TGCAGTGCTAGAGCACCTCCGCCGGAAAAAACCCAGTACTTC. This gives the protein CSARAPPPEKTQYF.